This T cell receptor beta chain was observed in a study of blood T cells in healthy people across ages. The germline gives CDR1 KGHSH, CDR2 LQKENI. This CDR3 has 12 amino acids. V gave up 2 bases and J gave up 3 bases, with 5 bases separating them. Broader study findings: Older individuals had lower TCR beta diversity per million T cells (the decline was roughly linear).

This clonotype occurred many times. Antigen specificity is unknown. Together with a sample-barcoded 5' primer, a J-beta primer mix was included in a second PCR lasting about 7 to 11 cycles. TCRdb called the 5' RACE reads again in MiXCR, with one record for every CDR3 protein. The table has 1.5 million to 2 million distinct CDR3 sequences, about 50% seen once. The sequenced sample consisted of blood. The chain links TRBV18 to TRBJ2-7, with D unresolved. The source is a woman aged 40 to 50 in good health. The CDR3 coding sequence is TGTGCCAGCTCACCAGAAGGCTACGAGCAGTACTTC. Residues: CASSPEGYEQYF.